This T cell receptor (beta chain) was sequenced for a study of T cells in Graves' hyperthyroidism and ophthalmopathy. Study-level findings and limits: The model foresaw ophthalmopathy a median around 6 months prior to onset.

An absence of ophthalmopathy progression within 18 months meant stable Graves' hyperthyroidism. V lost 8 bases, J lost 3 bases, and 11 bases lay in between. The CDR3 spans 13 residues. Germline V CDR1 and CDR2: MDHEN, SYDVKM. Amplified regions were TCR beta CDR3 sequences from RNA transcripts. With the HTBI primer set, the TCR CDR3 went through a first round of RT-PCR. TCRdb independently ran MiXCR on the multiplex PCR reads; one entry per CDR3 protein. The table has about 300,000 distinct CDR3 sequences, 12% to 15% seen once. This clonotype was counted at least ten times. Its matching antigen is unknown.

The sequence came from a woman aged 40 to 49 with Graves' hyperthyroidism. The chain uses TRBV28 and TRBJ1-5; no clear D. Material: blood. The CDR3 is CASGRDTNQPQHF. The DNA of the CDR3 is TGTGCCAGCGGTCGCGACACCAATCAGCCCCAGCATTTT.